These T cell receptor beta chains were read from a single sample in a study of blood T cells in healthy people across ages. In TCRdb, the 5' RACE reads were re-called with MiXCR into one record per CDR3 protein. The repertoire holds approximately 670,000 distinct CDR3 sequences, with around 43% as singletons. The sequencing input was blood. The receptors come from a man older than 75 in good health. CDR3s include the opening cysteine and the closing phenylalanine or tryptophan. D genes are given only for firm matches. Part of the rows lack a size; the others show once, few, many or a class for expanded clones.

V: TRBV15
D: -
size: few
J: TRBJ2-6
DNA: TGTGCCACCAGCAGAGACACGAATGTTTACTCTGGGGCCAACGTCCTGACTTTC
CDR3: CATSRDTNVYSGANVLTF

V: TRBV7-9
D: -
size: -
J: TRBJ2-3
DNA: TGTGCCAGCAGCTTCCCACGGGGGGCTAGCACAGATACGCAGTATTTT
CDR3: CASSFPRGASTDTQYF

V: TRBV5-1
D: -
size: -
J: TRBJ1-1
DNA: TGCGCCAGCAGTGATGCCGGGGGCACTGAAGCTTTCTTT
CDR3: CASSDAGGTEAFF

V: TRBV6-5
D: -
size: -
J: TRBJ2-5
DNA: TGTGCCAGCAGTCCCCCTTGGTCCGCGGAGCAGTACTTC
CDR3: CASSPPWSAEQYF

V: TRBV5-5
D: -
size: few
J: TRBJ2-3
DNA: TGTGCCAGCAGCTTAACAGGGACCAGGGGCACAGATACGCAGTATTTT
CDR3: CASSLTGTRGTDTQYF

V: TRBV5-1
D: -
size: few
J: TRBJ1-1
DNA: TGCGCCAGCAGCTTGAGATTCTGGGAACCGGTGTCGAACACTGAAGCTTTCTTT
CDR3: CASSLRFWEPVSNTEAFF

V: TRBV5-1
D: TRBD2
size: -
J: TRBJ2-1
DNA: TGCGCCAGCAGCCTGATGGGAGCGGGAGGGCCGGTTGAGCAGTTCTTC
CDR3: CASSLMGAGGPVEQFF

V: TRBV14
D: -
size: -
J: TRBJ1-6
DNA: TGTGCCAGCAGTAAAGGACAGAACAATTCACCCCTCCACTTT
CDR3: CASSKGQNNSPLHF

V: TRBV20-1
D: -
size: -
J: TRBJ2-1
DNA: TGCAGTGCTAGACTATGGACTGGAGGAGTGCAGTTCTTC
CDR3: CSARLWTGGVQFF

V: TRBV9
D: -
size: few
J: TRBJ2-5
DNA: TGTGCCAGCAGCCTTAGGACAGACGGAACCTACAATGAGCAGTACTTC
CDR3: CASSLRTDGTYNEQYF

V: TRBV7-2
D: -
size: -
J: TRBJ2-1
DNA: TGTGCCAGCAGCTCCCCTTTGGGCCGCGGTGAGCAGTTCTTC
CDR3: CASSSPLGRGEQFF

V: TRBV5-1
D: TRBD2
size: -
J: TRBJ2-1
DNA: TGCGCCAGCAGCTGGACTAGCGGGAGTTTCAGTGAGCAGTTCTTC
CDR3: CASSWTSGSFSEQFF

V: TRBV12-3/TRBV12-4
D: TRBD2
size: -
J: TRBJ2-7
DNA: TGTGCCAGCAGTAGGGAGGGCTCCTACGAGCAGTACTTC
CDR3: CASSREGSYEQYF

V: TRBV6-5
D: -
size: -
J: TRBJ2-4
DNA: TGTGCCAGCAGTAGCGACAGGTCTGACAAAAACATTCAGTACTTC
CDR3: CASSSDRSDKNIQYF

V: TRBV4-3
D: TRBD1
size: -
J: TRBJ2-7
DNA: TGCGCCAGCAGCCAAGGAATCGGGACAGGGGGATACGAGCAGTACTTC
CDR3: CASSQGIGTGGYEQYF

V: TRBV4-2
D: TRBD2
size: few
J: TRBJ2-1
DNA: TGTGCCAGCAGCCAAGATGAGGGTGGCGGGAGGGCCTTGGGGAATGAGCAGTTCTTC
CDR3: CASSQDEGGGRALGNEQFF

V: TRBV7-9
D: TRBD1
size: -
J: TRBJ1-1
DNA: TGTGCCAGCATCCTAGACAGGGGGTGGACTGAAGCTTTCTTT
CDR3: CASILDRGWTEAFF

V: TRBV28
D: -
size: -
J: TRBJ2-3
DNA: TGTGCCAGCTGTAGGGATCCCGGCACAGATACGCAGTATTTT
CDR3: CASCRDPGTDTQYF